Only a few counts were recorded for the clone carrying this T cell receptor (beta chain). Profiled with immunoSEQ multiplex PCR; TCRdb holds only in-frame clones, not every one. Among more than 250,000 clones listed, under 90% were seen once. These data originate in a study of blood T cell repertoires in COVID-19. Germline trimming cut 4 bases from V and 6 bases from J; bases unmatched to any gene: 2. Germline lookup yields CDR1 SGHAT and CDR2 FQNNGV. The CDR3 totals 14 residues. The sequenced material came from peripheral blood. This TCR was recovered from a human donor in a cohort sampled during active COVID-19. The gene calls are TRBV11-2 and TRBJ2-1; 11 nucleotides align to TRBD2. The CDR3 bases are TGTGCCAGCAGCTCAACTAGCGGGGGCAATGAGCAGTTCTTC. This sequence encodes CASSSTSGGNEQFF.